Following are 4 T cell receptor beta chains from one sample sequenced in a study of Ad26.COV2.S vaccination and SARS-CoV-2 variants. Using immunoSEQ multiplex PCR, the repertoire was profiled, and TCRdb retains in-frame clones only, with some absent. The table records 300,000 to 400,000 clones, around 87% of them present only once. Treatment denoted: around 19 received Ad26.COV2.S at low or high dose, single or two shots; 5 received placebo; per-sample allocation not given. Collection of the samples took place on day 63 after the first injection of vaccine or placebo. The sample in question was peripheral blood, obtained in a trial of Ad26.COV2.S vaccine versus placebo. All receptors derive from a person between 18 and 60 years old who received the Ad26.COV2.S COVID-19 vaccine or a placebo.

V usage is TRBV5-4 and J usage is TRBJ2-7; 11 nucleotides align to TRBD1. V was pared by 4 bases and J by 2 bases, with 2 bases of the junction left unmatched. This CDR3 contains 14 residues. Germline-derived CDR1 and CDR2 are SGHNT and YYREEE (reference sequence). The CDR3, as DNA: TGTGCCAGCAGCAGGGGACAGGGGGCCTACGAGCAGTACTTC. Translation: CASSRGQGAYEQYF.

DNA for the CDR3: TGTGCCAGCAGTTTACTAGGGGACACTGAAGCTTTCTTT. Amino acids: CASSLLGDTEAFF. The chain employs TRBV12-3 or TRBV12-4 and TRBJ1-1, with D possibly TRBD1 on 5 matching bases. Trimming shortened V by 2 bases and J by 3 bases, and 7 bases separated the two germline ends. CDR3 length equals 13 residues.

The V and J genes are TRBV9 and TRBJ2-5; D possibly corresponds to TRBD2 (6 bases). The V end lost 4 bases, the J end lost 1 base, and 20 bases lay between the germline ends. CDR3 length: 17 residues. Germline V gene data show CDR1 as SGDLS and CDR2 as YYNGEE. CDR3 residues: CASSPYGGSLTQETQYF. CDR3 coding DNA: TGTGCCAGCAGCCCATACGGGGGTAGCCTGACCCAAGAGACCCAGTACTTC.

The chain links TRBV7-2 to TRBJ2-3; TRBD2 matches at 11 bases. Germline trimming cut 10 bases from V and 7 bases from J; bases unmatched to any gene: 10. Germline V gene lookup returns CDR1 SGHTA and CDR2 FQGNSA. This CDR3 region has 14 residues. The CDR3 spells CATGLAGGPNTQYF. For the CDR3, the DNA is TGTGCCACAGGGCTAGCGGGGGGACCGAATACGCAGTATTTT.